This T cell receptor beta chain was obtained from a study of a mutant IDH1 vaccine in newly diagnosed glioma. The overall study: Patients were started on vaccination 4-6 weeks after radiotherapy alone, or with temozolomide cycles. Most patients had radiochemotherapy with temozolomide before enrollment; others had one alone.

Note on this clone: Its target is unknown.

The time point here: week 23, last vaccination. Doses of 300 ug of mutant IDH1 20-mer peptide were given with topical imiquimod. Diagnosis in the donors showed new WHO grade 3 or 4 astrocytomas that were IDH1-mutant and ATRX-lost. V gave up 7 bases and J gave up 3 bases, with 19 bases separating them. The CDR3 has 15 residues. The germline CDR1 and CDR2 sequences are SGHVT and SQSDAQ. Produced via immunoSEQ multiplex PCR; TCRdb's table is partial and in-frame only. The data hold tens of thousands of clones, with 65% to 80% observed a single time. The V gene is TRBV7-4, the J gene TRBJ2-7; a weak D match, TRBD2 (6 bases). Sample: PBMCs, taken from a glioma patient whose treatment included an IDH1 peptide vaccine. The clonotype comes from a middle-aged man with glioma. The CDR3 nucleotides are TGTGCCAGCACCGAAGGGCTAGCGAATTACTACGAGCAGTACTTC. It yields the protein CASTEGLANYYEQYF.